The 4 T cell receptor beta chains presented below share a single source sample, sequenced in a study of cytomegalovirus exposure and HLA in healthy donors. PCR used 60 Vbeta primers and 13 Jbeta primers. Assay used: immunoSEQ multiplex PCR; TCRdb lists only in-frame clones, some missing. The sample records some 40,000 clones, 68% being singletons. The sample taken for sequencing was PBMCs. The source is a man aged 35-49 years in good health and CMV-seronegative.

This chain connects TRBV6-6 to TRBJ2-7; weak D call: TRBD2 (7 bases). V gave up 8 bases and J gave up 6 bases, with 11 bases separating them. The CDR3 runs 11 residues. Germline V gene lookup returns CDR1 MNHNY and CDR2 SVGAGI (reference sequence). In nucleotides, the CDR3 is TGTGCCAGCGGGGGGGCGGGCGAGCAGTACTTC. It is translated as CASGGAGEQYF.

The rearrangement joins TRBV9 to TRBJ2-3; a possible D gene is TRBD2 (5 bases). CDR3 length equals 14 residues. Germline lookup yields CDR1 SGDLS and CDR2 YYNGEE. The germline V and J ends were trimmed by 0 bases and 0 bases, with 5 bases remaining between them. CDR3 nucleotides: TGTGCCAGCAGCGTAGCGGGGAGCACAGATACGCAGTATTTT. It codes for CASSVAGSTDTQYF.

This clone has more than one count but fewer than ten. The CDR3 DNA follows: TGTGCCAGTACCAGGGTCCAGAATCAGCCCCAGCATTTT. This gives the protein CASTRVQNQPQHF. The rearrangement joins TRBV19 to TRBJ1-5, with a weak D call TRBD1 (5 bases). The CDR3 runs to 13 residues. V shed 7 bases and J shed 4 bases, with 11 bases lying between them. Germline V lookup: CDR1 LNHDA, CDR2 SQIVND (reference sequence).

In this sample, this clone turned up a few times. The V gene is TRBV18, the J gene TRBJ2-7, with D perhaps TRBD2 (6 bases). Trimming removed 2 bases from V and 9 bases from J, with 20 bases in between. Germline lookup yields CDR1 KGHSH and CDR2 LQKENI. This CDR3 comprises 15 residues. In DNA form, the CDR3 reads TGTGCCAGCTCACCAGAGGCGGGGACGGACCTCGGGCAGTACTTC. It encodes CASSPEAGTDLGQYF.